The clone carrying this T cell receptor (beta chain) came up a few times. The antigen remains undetermined. The table came from immunoSEQ multiplex PCR; TCRdb's copy has only in-frame clones and leaves some out. The repertoire holds about 82,000 clones, with about two thirds as singletons. The data were obtained in a study of radiotherapy plus CTLA-4 blockade in lung cancer. At the level of the study: 15% to 20% of patients responded objectively, and around 32% achieved disease control.

Overall study results and limits: Best predicting response, reportedly, were early blood T cell clone dynamics, with interferon-beta. Radiotherapy plus ipilimumab was followed by expansion in blood of tumor-derived TCR clones.

Chemo-refractory metastatic non-small-cell lung cancer patients were treated with focal radiation plus CTLA-4 blockade with ipilimumab. This CDR3 region has 14 residues. Unmatched junction bases numbered 4, after V lost 2 bases and J lost 5 bases. From germline, CDR1 is SGDLS and CDR2 YYNGEE. The source was peripheral blood, collected from a patient treated with radiotherapy plus ipilimumab. This TCR was recovered from a human donor with non-small cell lung cancer that progressed on radiotherapy plus ipilimumab. The chain couples TRBV9 to TRBJ1-3, with 7 bases matching TRBD1. The CDR3 nucleotides read TGTGCCAGCAGCGTGGGACAGTTTAGAAACACCATATATTTT. It yields the protein CASSVGQFRNTIYF.